This T cell receptor (beta chain) was found in a study of shared clonotypes between healthy human individuals. The data were produced by immunoSEQ multiplex PCR, yet TCRdb's version contains in-frame clones alone and is incomplete. Found here are about 300,000 clones, approximately 74% of them singletons; the top ten hold over 9%. The germline V gene has CDR1 LNHDA and CDR2 SQIVND (reference sequence). There are 14 residues in the CDR3. The V gene lost 6 bases and the J gene lost 0 bases, with 12 bases spanning the gap. This sequence originates from a man between 25 and 39 years old in good health. Sequencing input: memory CD4+ T cells sorted from blood. Subset indicated: CD45RA-negative fraction. V and J are TRBV19 and TRBJ2-7; possible D gene TRBD1, 6 bases. CDR3 nucleotides: TGTGCCAGTAGACTGACAGGAAGCTCCTACGAGCAGTACTTC. Residues: CASRLTGSSYEQYF. Looking up the rest from reference TRBV19 and TRBJ2-7 gives the full variable domain: DGGITQSPKYLFRKEGQNVTLSCEQNLNHDAMYWYRQDPGQGLRLIYYSQIVNDFQKGDIAEGYSVSREKKESFPLTVTSAQKNPTAFYLCASRLTGSSYEQYFGPGTRLTVT.